This record covers a single T cell receptor beta chain. The antigen remains undetermined. Normal lung was taken at the farthest possible site, at least 3 cm from tumour. The sample comes from a study of immune cell composition in non-small cell lung cancer. This CDR3 has 14 residues. Overall study findings and caveats: Around 80% of squamous and approximately 30% of adenocarcinoma cases had tumour-associated clones >0.5%.

Produced via immunoSEQ multiplex PCR; TCRdb's table is partial and in-frame only. This table holds over 6,500 clones, around two thirds found once. Input material: non-adjacent lung tissue. V and J are TRBV21-1 and TRBJ1-4; TRBD1 is the table's D call and was not checked against the DNA. TRBV21-1 is noted as a pseudogene. This receptor was identified in a human donor with non-small cell lung cancer. The CDR3 spells CASSKTGGGEKLFF. CDR3 sequence (DNA): TGTGCCAGCAGCAAAACAGGGGGGGGTGAAAAACTGTTTTTT.